This T cell receptor (beta chain) was found in a study of response to subunit inactivated influenza vaccine. This clonotype was recorded a few times. TCRdb reanalysed the RT-PCR reads using MiXCR and keeps one entry per CDR3 protein. The sample carries about 500,000 distinct CDR3 sequences, 6% to 9% recorded once. This CDR3 comprises 16 residues. Between the trimmed V and J ends, which lost 3 bases and 2 bases, there was a span of 16 bases. Looked up from germline, CDR1 is MDHEN and CDR2 is SYDVKM. This clonotype was sampled from a man aged 50 to 75 who received an inactivated influenza vaccine. The starting material was PBMCs from blood, obtained roughly 24 months after vaccination. The chain couples TRBV28 to TRBJ2-5; D may be TRBD1 or TRBD2 (7 bases each). In nucleotides, the CDR3 is TGTGCCAGCAGTTTGGGAGGGGGCGTCTCTCAAGAGACCCAGTACTTC. Translating it yields CASSLGGGVSQETQYF.